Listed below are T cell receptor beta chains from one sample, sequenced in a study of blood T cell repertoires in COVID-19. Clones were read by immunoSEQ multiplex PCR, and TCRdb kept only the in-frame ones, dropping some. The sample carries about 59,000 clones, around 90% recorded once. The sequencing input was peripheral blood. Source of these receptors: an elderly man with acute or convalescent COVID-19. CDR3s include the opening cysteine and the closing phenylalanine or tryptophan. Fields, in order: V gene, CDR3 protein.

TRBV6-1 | CASSETTMISGELFF
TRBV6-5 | CASSYGQGAYGYTF
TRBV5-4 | CASSLIGLAGGTDTQYF
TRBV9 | CASSVGGTDEKLFF
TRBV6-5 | CASIRTSGGLDTQYF
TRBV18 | CASSPFGPDSWLTGELFF
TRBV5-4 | CASSPGQANEKLFF
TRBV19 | CASSLGTSGASSETQYF
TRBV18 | CASSRTGFAYEQYF
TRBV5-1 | CASSFGLAGATQYF
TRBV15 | CATSRSDQPQHF
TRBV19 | CASSPTGGAWKATEAFF
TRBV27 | CASSRSGGNEQFF
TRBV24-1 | CATSDFRTGVSNQPQHF
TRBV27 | CASRDRVTRGYTF
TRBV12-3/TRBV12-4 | CASRGQETGPQHF
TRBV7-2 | CASSLDGQGTDGYTF
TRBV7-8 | CASSLSTGEQYF
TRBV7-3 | CASSLTPSGGANTGELFF
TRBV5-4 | CASSLGGTLKETQYF
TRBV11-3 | CASSLGPRETQYF
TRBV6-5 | CASSYRRGRHYEQYF
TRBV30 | CASRSSGGAGELFF
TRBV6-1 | CASSEAAGGQPQHF
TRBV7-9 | CASSPRGALGYTF
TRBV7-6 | CASSMAQGAGYTF
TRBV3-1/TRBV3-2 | CASSLLTSGGGETQYF
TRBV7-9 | CASFTGGGNTEAFF
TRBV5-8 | CASSLEVAGGLGDTQYF
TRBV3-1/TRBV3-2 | CASSLPGGPTNEQFF
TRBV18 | CASSPSTGELFF
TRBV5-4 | CASSGEPGQGLNTGELFF
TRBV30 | CAWSPNTEDTQYF
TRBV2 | CASSQRSSGGAGQFF
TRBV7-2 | CASSPLTAGGPGRTQYF
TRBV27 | CASSSRSGNTIYF
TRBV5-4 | CASSWWAVKETQYF
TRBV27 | CASSPRGQDSNQPQHF
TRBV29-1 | CSVPGDRQATGELFF
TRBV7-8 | CASSLVVTGTGELFF
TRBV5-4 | CASSLGPLWEYEQYF
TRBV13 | CASRITSGGGTQYF